Following are 26 T cell receptor beta chains from one sample sequenced in a study of blood T cell repertoires in COVID-19. Assay: immunoSEQ multiplex PCR; the TCRdb copy retains only in-frame clones and omits some. The repertoire consists of 95,000 to 110,000 clones, with roughly 84% occurring once and the leading ten covering 5% to 8%. The sequenced sample consisted of peripheral blood. These receptors all stem from a human donor in a cohort sampled during active COVID-19.

The chain recombines TRBV7-2 with TRBJ2-5; the D gene is possibly TRBD2 (5 bases). The CDR3 length is 16 residues. Germline V gene lookup returns CDR1 SGHTA and CDR2 FQGNSA. The V end lost 5 bases, the J end lost 5 bases, and 21 bases lay between the germline ends. The CDR3 nucleotides are TGTGCCAGCAGCGCTACCGGATCTAGCCCATGGGAGACCCAGTACTTC. It yields the protein CASSATGSSPWETQYF.

The V and J genes are TRBV6-4 and TRBJ2-1; TRBD1 is a possible D gene (6 bases). This CDR3 comprises 19 residues. Germline V lookup: CDR1 MRHNA, CDR2 SNTAGT. The V end lost 5 bases, the J end lost 0 bases, and 23 bases lay between the germline ends. CDR3 sequence: CASSLRPSGDKSSYNEQFF. The CDR3 bases are TGTGCCAGCAGTTTGCGTCCCTCCGGGGACAAGAGCTCCTACAATGAGCAGTTCTTC.

J is TRBJ2-2 and V is TRBV5-1, with D possibly matching TRBD1 (5 bases). V was shortened by 1 base and J by 1 base, with 17 bases between the two germline ends. Germline-derived CDR1 and CDR2 are SGHRS and YFSETQ. CDR3 length: 18 residues. The DNA for the CDR3 is TGCGCCAGCAGCTTGCTCCCTGGGGCAAATCGGAACACCGGGGAGCTGTTTTTT. Its protein is CASSLLPGANRNTGELFF. Full variable domain (rest looked up from reference TRBV5-1 and TRBJ2-2): KAGVTQTPRYLIKTRGQQVTLSCSPISGHRSVSWYQQTPGQGLQFLFEYFSETQRNKGNFPGRFSGRQFSNSRSEMNVSTLELGDSALYLCASSLLPGANRNTGELFFGEGSRLTVL.

The rearrangement links TRBV13 to TRBJ1-6; 7 bases line up with TRBD1. There are 15 residues in the CDR3. The germline CDR1 and CDR2 sequences are PRHDT and FYEKMQ (reference sequence). The J segment lost 7 bases and the V segment lost 7 bases, leaving 10 bases of the junction unmatched. CDR3 region: CASTSMGTVNSPLHF. The CDR3 region has the DNA TGTGCCAGCACTAGTATGGGGACAGTAAATTCACCCCTCCACTTT.

The CDR3 protein is CASSLGQGVDTDTQYF. CDR3 nucleotides: TGTGCCAGCAGCCTGGGACAGGGGGTAGACACAGATACGCAGTATTTT. This chain joins TRBV3-1 (or the pseudogene TRBV3-2) and TRBJ2-3; TRBD1 aligns across 11 bases. The CDR3 covers 16 residues. Losses at the gene ends were 4 bases for V and 2 bases for J; bases not matched to a gene: 5. CDR1 is LGHDT and CDR2 is YNNKEL in the germline V gene (reference sequence).

This clone was seen just once. The gene calls are TRBV5-4 and TRBJ2-5; 10 positions match TRBD1. Germline V gene data show CDR1 as SGHNT and CDR2 as YYREEE (reference sequence). The CDR3 is 15 amino acids. The V and J ends lost 3 bases and 2 bases, in that order; junction bases with no gene match: 4. CDR3 sequence reads: CASSSGGQGQETQYF. The CDR3 DNA follows: TGTGCCAGCAGCTCGGGGGGACAGGGGCAAGAGACCCAGTACTTC.

This clone appeared once. This chain links TRBV6-5 with TRBJ2-1; 11 bases fit TRBD2. Germline loops: CDR1 MNHEY, CDR2 SVGAGI. Germline trimming cut 6 bases from V and 7 bases from J; bases unmatched to any gene: 5. The CDR3 is 14 amino acids. The CDR3 protein is CASSRTSGWNEQFF. The CDR3, as DNA: TGTGCCAGCAGCAGGACTAGCGGGTGGAATGAGCAGTTCTTC.

V gene TRBV28 combines with J gene TRBJ1-5; D ambiguous. Trimming took off 6 bases at V and 9 bases at J, with 9 bases between the two ends. CDR1 MDHEN and CDR2 SYDVKM come from the germline V gene. This CDR3 has 11 residues. The CDR3 DNA reads TGTGCCAGCAGCCCAGGAGGGCCCCAGCATTTT. Amino acids: CASSPGGPQHF.

The genes are TRBV7-2 and TRBJ1-2, with TRBD1 identical over 7 bases. V was clipped by 2 bases and J by 4 bases; unmatched bases: 10. The CDR3 runs 16 residues. CDR1 SGHTA and CDR2 FQGNSA come from the germline V gene. The CDR3 spells CASSLSGQGDLYGYTF. The DNA for the CDR3 is TGTGCCAGCAGCTTATCAGGGCAGGGGGACCTCTATGGCTACACCTTC.

J is TRBJ2-7 and V is TRBV27, with 7 nucleotides matching TRBD2. V lost 6 bases to trimming and J lost 1 base; unmatched junction nucleotides: 15. Germline V gives CDR1 MNHEY, CDR2 SMNVEV (reference sequence). This CDR3 is 17 amino acids long. CDR3 nucleotides: TGTGCCAGCAGCCGCGACCCCCGCGGGGACTATTCCTACGAGCAGTACTTC. Translated: CASSRDPRGDYSYEQYF.

The V call is TRBV5-1, the J call TRBJ2-7, with 8 bases fitting TRBD2. V lost 4 bases, J lost 2 bases, and 14 bases stayed unmatched. The CDR3 is 17 amino acids. Germline assignment: CDR1 SGHRS and CDR2 YFSETQ. The DNA of the CDR3 is TGCGCCAGCAGCACGGGGGGGACAAGTAGCGGAACCTACGAGCAGTACTTC. Translation gives CASSTGGTSSGTYEQYF.

The genes are TRBV6-6 and TRBJ2-2; no definite D call. V gave up 7 bases and J gave up 3 bases, with 9 bases separating them. CDR1 is MNHNY and CDR2 is SVGAGI in the germline V gene (reference sequence). This CDR3 region has 13 residues. CDR3 sequence: CASTLSHTGELFF. DNA for the CDR3: TGTGCCAGCACCTTATCTCACACCGGGGAGCTGTTTTTT.

This chain connects TRBV27 to TRBJ2-5, with 9 positions matching TRBD2. After removal of 6 bases from V and 4 bases from J, the junction contained 6 bases not matched to a gene. The CDR3 runs to 14 residues. Germline V gene data show CDR1 as MNHEY and CDR2 as SMNVEV (reference sequence). The CDR3 nucleotides are TGTGCCAGCAGCCTATGGACTAGCGCAGAGACCCAGTACTTC. Translated: CASSLWTSAETQYF.

This chain joins TRBV5-4 and TRBJ2-2; perhaps TRBD2 as D (5 bases). Germline loops: CDR1 SGHNT, CDR2 YYREEE (reference sequence). CDR3 length equals 13 residues. Trimming removed 3 bases at V and 6 bases at J, with 9 bases between. Here the CDR3 DNA reads TGTGCCAGCAGCTCGGGGTGGCCCGGGGAGCTGTTTTTT. Translation gives CASSSGWPGELFF.

This sequence joins TRBV28 and TRBJ1-1, with D maybe TRBD1 (6 bases). This CDR3 contains 14 residues. From germline, CDR1 is MDHEN and CDR2 SYDVKM. The V end was cut by 3 bases, the J end by 1 base, with 9 bases between. CDR3 sequence reads: CASSFTGRNTEAFF. In DNA, the CDR3 is TGTGCCAGCAGTTTTACAGGGCGGAACACTGAAGCTTTCTTT. The full variable domain, rest sourced from reference TRBV28 and TRBJ1-1, is DVKVTQSSRYLVKRTGEKVFLECVQDMDHENMFWYRQDPGLGLRLIYFSYDVKMKEKGDIPEGYSVSREKKERFSLILESASTNQTSMYLCASSFTGRNTEAFFGQGTRLTVV.

This clone was found a few times. The genes are TRBV19 and TRBJ2-5, with D maybe TRBD1 (8 bases). The CDR3 consists of 15 residues. V lost 6 bases to trimming and J lost 4 bases, with 18 bases between them. Germline CDR1 reads LNHDA; CDR2 reads SQIVND (reference sequence). The chain's CDR3 is CASRDGQGGRETQYF. The CDR3 nucleotides read TGTGCCAGTAGGGACGGACAGGGAGGGAGAGAGACCCAGTACTTC.

This clone was picked up one time. This chain joins TRBV2 and TRBJ1-3; D ambiguous. V lost 8 bases, J lost 4 bases, and 9 bases lay in between. Germline loops: CDR1 SNHLY, CDR2 FYNNEI. The CDR3 contains 12 residues. CDR3 residues: CASPNTGNTIYF. CDR3 bases: TGTGCCAGCCCAAACACGGGAAACACCATATATTTT. Supplemented by reference TRBV2 and TRBJ1-3, the full variable domain reads EPEVTQTPSHQVTQMGQEVILRCVPISNHLYFYWYRQILGQKVEFLVSFYNNEISEKSEIFDDQFSVERPDGSNFTLKIRSTKLEDSAMYFCASPNTGNTIYFGEGSWLTVV.

This sequence joins TRBV9 and TRBJ2-3; D possibly corresponds to TRBD2 (6 bases). Trimming stripped 0 bases from V and 4 bases from J, with 12 bases between. The germline V gene has CDR1 SGDLS and CDR2 YYNGEE. This CDR3 is 15 amino acids long. This chain's CDR3 is CASSVEAGGADTQYF. The CDR3 DNA is TGTGCCAGCAGCGTAGAGGCAGGCGGGGCAGATACGCAGTATTTT.

V and J are TRBV19 and TRBJ1-2; 7 nucleotides match TRBD1. The CDR3 length is 15 residues. In germline, CDR1 is LNHDA, CDR2 SQIVND (reference sequence). The ends lost 2 bases at V and 8 bases at J; junction bases unmatched: 11. CDR3 sequence: CASSIKPGTATGYTF. The CDR3 DNA reads TGTGCCAGTAGTATAAAACCGGGGACAGCCACCGGCTACACCTTC. Looking up the rest from reference TRBV19 and TRBJ1-2 gives the full variable domain: DGGITQSPKYLFRKEGQNVTLSCEQNLNHDAMYWYRQDPGQGLRLIYYSQIVNDFQKGDIAEGYSVSREKKESFPLTVTSAQKNPTAFYLCASSIKPGTATGYTFGSGTRLTVV.

The V call is TRBV2, the J call TRBJ2-3, with D possibly TRBD2 on 5 matching bases. V lost 5 bases, J lost 1 base, and 16 bases lay in between. Germline V CDR1 and CDR2: SNHLY, FYNNEI. There are 16 residues in the CDR3. As DNA, the CDR3 is TGTGCCAGCAGTCCCCCTGGAGGAGGCCGCACAGATACGCAGTATTTT. Its translation: CASSPPGGGRTDTQYF.

This sequence joins TRBV2 and TRBJ2-3; TRBD1 aligns across 11 bases. This CDR3 is built from 15 residues. After removal of 5 bases from V and 4 bases from J, the junction contained 5 bases not matched to a gene. From germline, CDR1 is SNHLY and CDR2 FYNNEI. Here the CDR3 reads CASSREGQGADTQYF. Written as DNA, the CDR3 is TGTGCCAGCAGTCGGGAGGGACAGGGGGCAGATACGCAGTATTTT.

This sequence joins TRBV5-6 and TRBJ2-4; TRBD2 agrees at 7 bases. Per germline, CDR1 SGHDT and CDR2 YYEEEE. V trimming: 1 base; J trimming: 5 bases; junction bases outside the gene matches: 3. The CDR3 sequence is 14 residues long. The chain's CDR3 is CASSLMLAENIQYF. The CDR3 DNA reads TGTGCCAGCAGCTTGATGCTAGCGGAAAACATTCAGTACTTC.

This clone occurred a few times. The chain combines TRBV27 with TRBJ2-1; possibly TRBD2 for D (6 bases). CDR3 length: 13 residues. V lost 11 bases, J lost 2 bases, and 13 bases lay in between. Per germline, CDR1 MNHEY and CDR2 SMNVEV (reference sequence). The CDR3 coding sequence is TGTGCCGCGTTCTGGGAGGCCTACAATGAGCAGTTCTTC. This sequence encodes CAAFWEAYNEQFF.

This chain uses TRBV24-1 with TRBJ2-2; D is unresolved. This CDR3 is 13 amino acids long. Per the germline V gene, CDR1 is KGHDR and CDR2 is SFDVKD. Trimming pared 3 bases from V and 3 bases from J, leaving 4 bases between. The CDR3 loop reads CATSDLDTGELFF. The DNA of the CDR3 is TGTGCCACCAGTGATCTCGACACCGGGGAGCTGTTTTTT.

There are many counts of this clone. The V gene is TRBV27, the J gene TRBJ1-5, with D maybe TRBD1 (5 bases). V was clipped by 8 bases and J by 1 base, with 18 bases between them. CDR1 is MNHEY and CDR2 is SMNVEV in the germline V gene (reference sequence). This CDR3 has 16 amino acids. The CDR3 is CASARANGGSNQPQHF. CDR3 sequence (DNA): TGTGCCAGCGCCCGGGCAAACGGGGGGAGCAATCAGCCCCAGCATTTT.

The V and J genes are TRBV19 and TRBJ1-1; TRBD1 agrees at 7 bases. Germline loops: CDR1 LNHDA, CDR2 SQIVND (reference sequence). The V segment lost 5 bases and the J segment 3 bases; nucleotides outside the gene matches: 9. The CDR3 runs to 15 residues. The CDR3 DNA is TGTGCCAGTAGTGACAAATACAGGGGCTACACTGAAGCTTTCTTT. Its protein product is CASSDKYRGYTEAFF.